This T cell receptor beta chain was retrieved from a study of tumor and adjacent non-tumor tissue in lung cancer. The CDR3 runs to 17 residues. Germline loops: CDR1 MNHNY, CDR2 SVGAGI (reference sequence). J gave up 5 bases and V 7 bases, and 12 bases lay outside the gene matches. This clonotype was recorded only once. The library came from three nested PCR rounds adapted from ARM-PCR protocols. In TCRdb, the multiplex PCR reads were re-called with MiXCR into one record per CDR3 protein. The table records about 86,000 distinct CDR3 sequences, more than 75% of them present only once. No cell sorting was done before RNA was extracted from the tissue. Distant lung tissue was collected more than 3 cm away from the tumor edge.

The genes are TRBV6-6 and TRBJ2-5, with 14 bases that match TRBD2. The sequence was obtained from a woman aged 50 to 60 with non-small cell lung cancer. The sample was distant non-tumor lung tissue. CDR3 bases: TGTGCCAGCAACCCCCCGAGACTAGCGGGAGGGAAGGAGACCCAGTACTTC. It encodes CASNPPRLAGGKETQYF.